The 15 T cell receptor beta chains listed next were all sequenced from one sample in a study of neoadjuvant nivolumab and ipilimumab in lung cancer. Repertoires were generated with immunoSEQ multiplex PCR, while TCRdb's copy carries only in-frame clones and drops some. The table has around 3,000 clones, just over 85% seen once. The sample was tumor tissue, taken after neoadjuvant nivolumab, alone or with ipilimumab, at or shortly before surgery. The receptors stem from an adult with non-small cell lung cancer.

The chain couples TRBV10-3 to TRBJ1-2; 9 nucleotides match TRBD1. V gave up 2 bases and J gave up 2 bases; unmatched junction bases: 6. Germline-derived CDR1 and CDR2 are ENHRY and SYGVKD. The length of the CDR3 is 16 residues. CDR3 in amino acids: CAISEPGTGTNYGYTF. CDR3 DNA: TGTGCCATCAGTGAGCCCGGGACAGGGACCAACTATGGCTACACCTTC.

The chain's CDR3 is CASSLGAGPTEAFF. The CDR3 DNA sequence: TGTGCCAGCAGCTTAGGGGCGGGTCCCACTGAAGCTTTCTTT. The chain employs TRBV11-2 and TRBJ1-1; D ambiguous. Germline V gene lookup returns CDR1 SGHAT and CDR2 FQNNGV. Deletions cut 1 base from V and 4 bases from J, with 10 bases between. CDR3 length: 14 residues.

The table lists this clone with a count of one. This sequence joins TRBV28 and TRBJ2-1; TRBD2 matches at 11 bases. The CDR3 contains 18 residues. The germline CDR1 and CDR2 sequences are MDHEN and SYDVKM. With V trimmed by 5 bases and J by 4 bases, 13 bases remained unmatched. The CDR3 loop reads CASSPNRASGRSYNEQFF. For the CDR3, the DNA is TGTGCCAGCAGTCCAAACCGCGCTAGCGGGAGGTCGTACAATGAGCAGTTCTTC.

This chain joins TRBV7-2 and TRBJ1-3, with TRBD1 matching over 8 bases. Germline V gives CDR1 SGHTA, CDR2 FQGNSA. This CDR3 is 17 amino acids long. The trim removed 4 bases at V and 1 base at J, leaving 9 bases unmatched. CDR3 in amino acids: CASSSRGRGQSGNTIYF. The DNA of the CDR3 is TGTGCCAGCAGCTCCCGGGGCAGGGGGCAATCTGGAAACACCATATATTTT. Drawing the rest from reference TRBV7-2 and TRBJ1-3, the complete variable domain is GAGVSQSPSNKVTEKGKDVELRCDPISGHTALYWYRQSLGQGLEFLIYFQGNSAPDKSGLPSDRFSAERTGGSVSTLTIQRTQQEDSAVYLCASSSRGRGQSGNTIYFGEGSWLTVV.

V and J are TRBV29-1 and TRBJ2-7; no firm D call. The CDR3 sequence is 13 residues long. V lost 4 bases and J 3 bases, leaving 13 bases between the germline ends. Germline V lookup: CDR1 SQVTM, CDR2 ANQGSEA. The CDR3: CSVADPTVYEQYF. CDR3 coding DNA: TGCAGCGTTGCGGACCCGACGGTCTACGAGCAGTACTTC.

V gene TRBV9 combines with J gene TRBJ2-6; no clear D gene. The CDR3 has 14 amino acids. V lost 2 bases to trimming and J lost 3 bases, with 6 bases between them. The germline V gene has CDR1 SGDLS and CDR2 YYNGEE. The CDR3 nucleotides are TGTGCCAGCAGCGTCCGGAGTGGGGCCAACGTCCTGACTTTC. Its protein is CASSVRSGANVLTF.

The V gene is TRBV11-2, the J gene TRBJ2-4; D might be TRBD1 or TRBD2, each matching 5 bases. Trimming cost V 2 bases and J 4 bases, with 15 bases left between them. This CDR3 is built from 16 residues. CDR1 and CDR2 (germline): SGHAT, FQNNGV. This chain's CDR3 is CASSLFGRGAKNIQYF. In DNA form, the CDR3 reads TGTGCCAGCAGCTTATTCGGGCGAGGGGCGAAAAACATTCAGTACTTC. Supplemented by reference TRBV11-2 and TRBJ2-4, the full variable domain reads EAGVAQSPRYKIIEKRQSVAFWCNPISGHATLYWYQQILGQGPKLLIQFQNNGVVDDSQLPKDRFSAERLKGVDSTLKIQPAKLEDSAVYLCASSLFGRGAKNIQYFGAGTRLSVL.

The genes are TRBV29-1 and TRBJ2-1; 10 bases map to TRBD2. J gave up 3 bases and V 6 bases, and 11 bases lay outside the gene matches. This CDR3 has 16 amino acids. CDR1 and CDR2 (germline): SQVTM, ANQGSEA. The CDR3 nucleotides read TGCAGCGTGGGCGTAGGACTAGCGGAGCTCTACAATGAGCAGTTCTTC. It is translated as CSVGVGLAELYNEQFF.

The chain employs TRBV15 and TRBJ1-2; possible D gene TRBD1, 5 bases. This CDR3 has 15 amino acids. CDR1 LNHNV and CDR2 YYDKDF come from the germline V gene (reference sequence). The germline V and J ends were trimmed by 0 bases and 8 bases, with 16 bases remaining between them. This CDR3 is CATSRDLGDLDGYTF. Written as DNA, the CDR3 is TGTGCCACCAGCAGAGATTTGGGGGACTTAGACGGCTACACCTTC. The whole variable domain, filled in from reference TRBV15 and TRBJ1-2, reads DAMVIQNPRYQVTQFGKPVTLSCSQTLNHNVMYWYQQKSSQAPKLLFHYYDKDFNNEADTPDNFQSRRPNTSFCFLDIRSPGLGDTAMYLCATSRDLGDLDGYTFGSGTRLTVV.

In DNA, the CDR3 is TGTGCCAGCAGACGGACAGCAACTAATGAAAAACTGTTTTTT. Its translation: CASRRTATNEKLFF. J is TRBJ1-4 and V is TRBV2, with D maybe TRBD1 (6 bases). V lost 6 bases, J lost 0 bases, and 8 bases lay in between. This CDR3 has 14 amino acids. Looked up from germline, CDR1 is SNHLY and CDR2 is FYNNEI.

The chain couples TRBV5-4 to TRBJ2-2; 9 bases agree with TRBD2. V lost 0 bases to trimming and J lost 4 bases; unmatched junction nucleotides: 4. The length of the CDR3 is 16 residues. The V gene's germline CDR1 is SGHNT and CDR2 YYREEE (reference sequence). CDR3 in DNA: TGTGCCAGCAGCTTGGGAAGTAGCGGGAGCACCGGGGAGCTGTTTTTT. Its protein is CASSLGSSGSTGELFF.

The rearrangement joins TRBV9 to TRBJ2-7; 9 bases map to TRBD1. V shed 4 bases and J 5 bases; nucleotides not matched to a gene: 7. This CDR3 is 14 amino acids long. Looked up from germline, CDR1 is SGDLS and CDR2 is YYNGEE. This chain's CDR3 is CASSPGTGTHEQYF. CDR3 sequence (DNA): TGTGCCAGCAGCCCCGGGACAGGGACTCACGAGCAGTACTTC.

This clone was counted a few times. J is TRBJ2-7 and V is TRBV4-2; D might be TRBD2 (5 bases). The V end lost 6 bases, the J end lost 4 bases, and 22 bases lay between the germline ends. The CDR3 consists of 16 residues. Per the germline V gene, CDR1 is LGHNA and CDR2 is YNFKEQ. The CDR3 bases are TGTGCCAGCAGTCAAAACCGGGGAACCGGGGATTACGAGCAGTACTTC. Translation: CASSQNRGTGDYEQYF.

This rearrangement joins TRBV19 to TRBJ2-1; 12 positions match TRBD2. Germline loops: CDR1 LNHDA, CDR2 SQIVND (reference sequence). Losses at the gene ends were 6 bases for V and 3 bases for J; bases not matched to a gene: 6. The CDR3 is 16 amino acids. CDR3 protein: CASRTSGSRNYNEQFF. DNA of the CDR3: TGTGCCAGTAGGACTAGCGGGAGCCGGAACTACAATGAGCAGTTCTTC.

CDR3 nucleotides: TGTGCCAGCAGCCCCTGGGGACACTACTACGAGCAGTACTTC. Translating gives CASSPWGHYYEQYF. The chain has TRBV7-2 and TRBJ2-7; the D gene is possibly TRBD1 (6 bases). The CDR3 consists of 14 residues. CDR1 and CDR2 (germline): SGHTA, FQGNSA. V was trimmed by 5 bases and J by 3 bases, leaving 14 bases between them.